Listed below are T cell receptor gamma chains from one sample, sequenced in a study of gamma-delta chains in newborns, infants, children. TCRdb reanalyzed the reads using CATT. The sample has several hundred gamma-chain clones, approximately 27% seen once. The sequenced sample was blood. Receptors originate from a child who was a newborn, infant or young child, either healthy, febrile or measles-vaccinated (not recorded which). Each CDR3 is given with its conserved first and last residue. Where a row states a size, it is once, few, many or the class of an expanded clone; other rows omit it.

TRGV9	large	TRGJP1	CALWEVLGWFKIF	TGTGCCTTGTGGGAGGTGCTTGGTTGGTTCAAGATATTT
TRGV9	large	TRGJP	CALWEVHQELGKKIKVF	TGTGCCTTGTGGGAGGTGCACCAAGAGTTGGGCAAAAAAATCAAGGTATTT
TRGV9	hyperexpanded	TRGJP	CALWEVQELGKKIKVF	TGTGCCTTGTGGGAGGTGCAAGAGTTGGGCAAAAAAATCAAGGTATTT
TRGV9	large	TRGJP	CALWEAKLGKKIKVF	TGTGCCTTGTGGGAGGCGAAGTTGGGCAAAAAAATCAAGGTATTT
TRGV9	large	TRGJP	CALWEEEELGKKIKVF	TGTGCCTTGTGGGAGGAGGAAGAGTTGGGCAAAAAAATCAAGGTATTT
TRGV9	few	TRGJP	CALWEVRLGKKIKVF	TGTGCCTTGTGGGAGGTCCGGTTGGGCAAAAAAATCAAGGTATTT
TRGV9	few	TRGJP	CALWEVRVGKKIKVF	TGTGCCTTGTGGGAGGTGCGGGTGGGCAAAAAAATCAAGGTATTT
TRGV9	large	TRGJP	CALWEGAELGKKIKVF	TGTGCCTTGTGGGAGGGCGCCGAGTTGGGCAAAAAAATCAAGGTATTT
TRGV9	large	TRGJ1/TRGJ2	CALWAPKSYYYKKLF	TGTGCCTTGTGGGCCCCAAAATCATATTATTATAAGAAACTCTTT
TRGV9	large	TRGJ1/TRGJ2	CALWEISQGYKKLF	TGTGCCTTGTGGGAGATTAGTCAAGGTTATAAGAAACTCTTT
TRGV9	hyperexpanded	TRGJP	CALWEVRELGKKIKVF	TGTGCCTTGTGGGAGGTGCGGGAGTTGGGCAAAAAAATCAAGGTATTT
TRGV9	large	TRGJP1	CALCGWFKIF	TGTGCCTTGTGCGGATGGTTCAAGATATTT
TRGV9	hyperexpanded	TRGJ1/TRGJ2	CASNYYKKLF	TGTGCCTCGAATTATTATAAGAAACTCTTT
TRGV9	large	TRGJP	CALWEVKELGKKIKVF	TGTGCCTTGTGGGAGGTCAAGGAGTTGGGCAAAAAAATCAAGGTATTT
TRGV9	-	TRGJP	CALWDYELGKKIKVF	TGTGCCTTGTGGGATTATGAGTTAGGCAAAAAAATCAAGGTATTT
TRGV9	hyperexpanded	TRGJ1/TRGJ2	CALWEGHKKLF	TGTGCCTTGTGGGAGGGCCATAAGAAACTCTTT
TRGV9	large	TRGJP	CALWEVEELGKKIKVF	TGTGCCTTGTGGGAGGTAGAAGAGTTGGGCAAAAAAATCAAGGTATTT
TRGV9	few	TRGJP	CALWEVKRELGKKIKVF	TGTGCCTTGTGGGAGGTGAAGAGGGAGTTGGGCAAAAAAATCAAGGTATTT
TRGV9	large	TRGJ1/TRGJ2	CALCNYYKKLF	TGTGCCTTGTGTAATTATTATAAGAAACTCTTT
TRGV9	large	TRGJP	CALWEVQLGKKIKVF	TGTGCCTTGTGGGAGGTGCAGTTGGGCAAAAAAATCAAGGTATTT
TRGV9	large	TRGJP	CALWEVGELGKKIKVF	TGTGCCTTGTGGGAGGTGGGAGAGTTGGGCAAAAAAATCAAGGTATTT
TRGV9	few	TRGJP	CALWTQELGKKIKVF	TGTGCCTTGTGGACGCAAGAGTTGGGCAAAAAAATCAAGGTATTT
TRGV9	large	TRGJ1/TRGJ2	CALWEVNYYKKLF	TGTGCCTTGTGGGAGGTGAATTATTATAAGAAACTCTTT
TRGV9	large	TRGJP	CALWEGQELGKKIKVF	TGTGCCTTGTGGGAGGGACAAGAGTTGGGCAAAAAAATCAAGGTATTT
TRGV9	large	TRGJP	CALWEVVELGKKIKVF	TGTGCCTTGTGGGAGGTGGTGGAGTTGGGCAAAAAAATCAAGGTATTT
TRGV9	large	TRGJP	CALWGREELGKKIKVF	TGTGCCTTGTGGGGAAGGGAAGAGTTGGGCAAAAAAATCAAGGTATTT
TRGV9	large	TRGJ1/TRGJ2	CALWEVPHKKLF	TGTGCCTTGTGGGAGGTCCCCCATAAGAAACTCTTT
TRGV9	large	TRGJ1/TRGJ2	CALWDAGKKLF	TGTGCCTTGTGGGATGCGGGAAAGAAACTCTTT
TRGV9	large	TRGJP	CALWERQELGKKIKVF	TGTGCCTTGTGGGAGAGACAAGAGTTGGGCAAAAAAATCAAGGTATTT
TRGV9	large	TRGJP	CALWEGNKELGKKIKVF	TGTGCCTTGTGGGAGGGCAATAAAGAGTTGGGCAAAAAAATCAAGGTATTT
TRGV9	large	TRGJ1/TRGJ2	CALWEVWEKLF	TGTGCCTTGTGGGAGGTGTGGGAGAAACTCTTT
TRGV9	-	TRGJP	CALWEVEKLGKKIKVF	TGTGCCTTGTGGGAGGTAGAAAAGTTGGGCAAAAAAATCAAGGTATTT